This T cell receptor (beta chain) originates from a study of blood T cell repertoires in COVID-19 (dated by TCRdb to the early 2020s). With respect to the entire study: Samples from collaborators originated in the United States, Italy and Spain and spanned both the acute and convalescent phases of COVID-19. HLA class I and class II types, where available, came from metadata supplied by the sample provider rather than from assay-based typing. A de-identified subject ID, COVID-19 status, age in years and sex were almost always included in the sample metadata. The material from the prospective study consisted of cDNA or gDNA derived from T cells, B-cell-depleted T cells, or PBMCs. Samples came from the ongoing ImmuneRACE study (first 160 participants) plus 1,254 subjects from 6 global collaborators. The dataset comprised deeply sampled blood TCRbeta repertoires from subjects exposed to, actively infected with, or recovered from COVID-19. The repertoires were made available in a free public database intended to serve as a resource for research on the immune response to SARS-CoV-2.

Participants in the prospective study were enrolled through a virtual design, were aged roughly 18 to 100 years, and lived in fewer than 30 United States geographic areas. Cohort assignment in the prospective study relied on participant-reported clinical history from a screening survey and a study questionnaire. Exposed participants were defined as having been in contact with someone with a PCR-confirmed or clinician-diagnosed COVID-19 case within 2 weeks of study entry. Each participant in the prospective study had whole blood, serum and a nasopharyngeal or oropharyngeal swab collected by mobile phlebotomists. Prospective study participants could optionally give additional blood draws and questionnaires over an approximately 2-month period. Before DNA extraction, prospective study blood samples were shipped either frozen or at room temperature. Notes on this clone: It lacks a known antigen. Base qualities are not at hand, and no much larger clone is one base apart.

CDR1 WNHNN and CDR2 SYGVQD are derived from the germline V gene (reference sequence). Inclusive of the bounding cysteine and phenylalanine, the CDR3 is 12 residues long. Here the CDR3 DNA is all that survives: 36 bases in frame from base 1. V and J are truncated by 9 bases and 7 bases respectively, leaving an intervening sequence of 10 bases. The immunoSEQ Assay, a bias-controlled multiplex PCR, was used to amplify TCRbeta CDR3 regions from genomic DNA. The paper's processing steps were these. The number of nucleated cells in each sample was estimated from the amplification of reference gene primers within the assay. Sequence reads were collapsed and filtered to measure the absolute abundance of every unique TCRbeta CDR3 rearrangement. Productive Simpson clonality was computed per sample as the square root of Simpson's diversity index over productive rearrangements. The table was pulled from immuneACCESS by TCRdb, which kept in-frame rearrangements only. Such tables lose some clones; where checked, under half of the loss comes from unresolved V genes, and the rest has no known cause. D and trimming come from the DNA, and the V and J calls and clone size come from that table. This sample holds about 220,000 clones; roughly four fifths were observed only once. Together, the top ten hold 4.8% of the sample.

Overall study results and their limits: The quantity of clinical and demographic metadata differed by source and by participant and was supplied without curation.

Here the chain combines TRBV10-1 and TRBJ1-6; the D region possibly corresponds to TRBD1 (6 bases align). This clonotype was obtained from a woman in her forties or fifties who had been exposed to COVID-19. Material: PBMCs or T cells enriched from blood (not recorded which). The DNA sequence is as follows: TGCGCCAGGAGGGGGATGAATTCACCCCTCCACTTT. Translated, it gives CARRGMNSPLHF.